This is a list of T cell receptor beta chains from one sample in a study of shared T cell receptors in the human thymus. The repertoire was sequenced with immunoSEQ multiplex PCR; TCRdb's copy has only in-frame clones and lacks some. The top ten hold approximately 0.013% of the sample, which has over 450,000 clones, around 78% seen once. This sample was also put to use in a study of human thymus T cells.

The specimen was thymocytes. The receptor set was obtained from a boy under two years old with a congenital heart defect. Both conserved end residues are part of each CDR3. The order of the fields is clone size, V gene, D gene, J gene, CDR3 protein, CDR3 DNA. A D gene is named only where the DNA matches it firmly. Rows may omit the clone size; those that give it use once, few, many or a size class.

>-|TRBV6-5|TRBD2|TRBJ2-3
CASSYIAGGTDTQYF
TGTGCCAGCAGTTACATAGCGGGAGGGACAGATACGCAGTATTTT
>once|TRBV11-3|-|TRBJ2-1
CASSMFQTEPSHEQFF
TGTGCCAGCAGTATGTTTCAAACGGAGCCTAGCCATGAGCAGTTCTTC
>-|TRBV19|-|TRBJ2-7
CASSMGAGHSYEQYF
TGTGCCAGTAGTATGGGAGCGGGTCACTCCTACGAGCAGTACTTC
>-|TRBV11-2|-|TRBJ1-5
CASSPGQYSNQPQHF
TGTGCCAGCAGCCCCGGACAGTATAGCAATCAGCCCCAGCATTTT
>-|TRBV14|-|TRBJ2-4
CASSVGPKNIQYF
TGTGCCAGCAGCGTGGGGCCCAAAAACATTCAGTACTTC
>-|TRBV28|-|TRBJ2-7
CASSSRLSGPPSYEQYF
TGTGCCAGCAGTTCCCGCCTTAGCGGCCCACCCTCCTACGAGCAGTACTTC
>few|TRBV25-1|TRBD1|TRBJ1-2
CASSATGTENGYTF
TGTGCCAGCAGTGCCACCGGGACAGAAAATGGCTACACCTTC
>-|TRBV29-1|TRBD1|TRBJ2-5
CSVELGQGYETQYF
TGCAGCGTTGAATTGGGACAGGGCTACGAGACCCAGTACTTC
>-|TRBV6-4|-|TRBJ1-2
CASSDGGKSYGYTF
TGTGCCAGCAGTGACGGAGGAAAAAGCTATGGCTACACCTTC
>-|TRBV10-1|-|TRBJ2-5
CASSGVTGGAGETQYF
TGCGCCAGCAGTGGGGTGACTGGAGGGGCCGGGGAGACCCAGTACTTC
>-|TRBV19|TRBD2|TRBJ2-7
CASSPTLAVYEQYF
TGTGCCAGTAGTCCGACACTAGCGGTCTACGAGCAGTACTTC
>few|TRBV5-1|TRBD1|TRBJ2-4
CASSLSGTGMVNIQYF
TGCGCCAGCAGCTTATCCGGGACAGGGATGGTAAACATTCAGTACTTC
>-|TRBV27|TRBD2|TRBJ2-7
CASSSLTSDSYEQYF
TGTGCCAGCAGCTCCCTGACTAGCGACTCCTACGAGCAGTACTTC
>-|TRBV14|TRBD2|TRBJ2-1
CASSQTGTSGISAYNEQFF
TGTGCCAGCAGCCAAACCGGGACTAGCGGGATCTCGGCCTACAATGAGCAGTTCTTC
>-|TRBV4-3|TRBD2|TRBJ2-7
CASSPRGPGLAVEQYF
TGCGCCAGCAGCCCCCGAGGCCCCGGACTAGCGGTCGAGCAGTACTTC
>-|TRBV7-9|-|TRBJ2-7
CASSYWRDEQYF
TGTGCCAGCAGTTATTGGAGGGACGAGCAGTACTTC
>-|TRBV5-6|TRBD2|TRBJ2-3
CASSLAGAGVPDTQYF
TGTGCCAGCAGCTTGGCCGGGGCGGGAGTACCAGATACGCAGTATTTT
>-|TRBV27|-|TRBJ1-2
CASSLAPAVGSTNYGYTF
TGTGCCAGCAGTTTGGCCCCGGCCGTGGGGAGCACTAACTATGGCTACACCTTC
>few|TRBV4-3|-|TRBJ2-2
CASSQGLREGRGTGELFF
TGCGCCAGCAGCCAAGGCCTGAGAGAGGGCCGAGGGACCGGGGAGCTGTTTTTT
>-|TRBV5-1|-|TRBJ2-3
CASSLRVSTDTQYF
TGCGCCAGCAGCTTACGCGTTAGCACAGATACGCAGTATTTT
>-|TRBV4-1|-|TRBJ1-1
CASSQTDMNTEAFF
TGCGCCAGCAGCCAGACGGACATGAACACTGAAGCTTTCTTT
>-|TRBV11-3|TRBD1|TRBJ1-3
CASSLSDREGENTIYF
TGTGCCAGCAGCTTATCCGACAGGGAAGGGGAAAACACCATATATTTT
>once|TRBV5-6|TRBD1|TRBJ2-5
CASSLYRGFQETQYF
TGTGCCAGCAGCCTATACAGGGGCTTCCAAGAGACCCAGTACTTC
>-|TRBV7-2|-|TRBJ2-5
CASKLRGTKRGETQYF
TGTGCCAGCAAGCTTAGAGGGACAAAGAGAGGGGAGACCCAGTACTTC
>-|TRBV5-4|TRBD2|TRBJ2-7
CASSFRNRGDLYEQYF
TGTGCCAGCAGCTTCCGTAACCGGGGGGACCTCTACGAGCAGTACTTC
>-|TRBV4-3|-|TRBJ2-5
CASSTCRSNPPREETQYF
TGCGCCAGCAGCACCTGTAGGAGCAATCCTCCGAGGGAAGAGACCCAGTACTTC
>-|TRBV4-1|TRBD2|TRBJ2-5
CASSQDYRGEETQYF
TGCGCCAGCAGCCAAGATTACCGGGGGGAAGAGACCCAGTACTTC
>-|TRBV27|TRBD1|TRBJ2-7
CASSPRTGPPIQYF
TGTGCCAGCAGTCCCCGGACAGGGCCACCGATACAATACTTC
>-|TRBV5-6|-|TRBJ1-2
CASSHPPQGGYTF
TGTGCCAGCAGCCATCCCCCCCAGGGCGGCTACACCTTC
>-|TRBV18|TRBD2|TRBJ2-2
CASSPPREDTGELFF
TGTGCCAGCTCACCACCGCGGGAGGACACCGGGGAGCTGTTTTTT
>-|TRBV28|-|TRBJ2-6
CASSPIGGGVSSGANVLTF
TGTGCCAGCAGTCCGATAGGGGGGGGAGTAAGCTCTGGGGCCAACGTCCTGACTTTC
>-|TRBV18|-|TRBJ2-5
CASSTLLRGRKETQYF
TGTGCCAGCTCAACCCTACTGCGGGGCCGGAAGGAGACCCAGTACTTC
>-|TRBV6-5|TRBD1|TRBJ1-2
CASSYSRSGGGSGYTF
TGTGCCAGCAGTTACTCGAGGTCAGGGGGCGGTAGTGGCTACACCTTC
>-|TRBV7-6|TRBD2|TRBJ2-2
CASSPPNSGRVGTGELFF
TGTGCCAGCAGCCCCCCCAATAGCGGGAGGGTAGGCACCGGGGAGCTGTTTTTT
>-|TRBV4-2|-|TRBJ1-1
CASSQCSLGRANPEAFF
TGTGCCAGCAGCCAATGTTCCTTGGGCAGGGCTAACCCTGAAGCTTTCTTT
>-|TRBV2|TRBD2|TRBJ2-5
CAIDLGTSGIGGYQETQYF
TGTGCCATCGACCTAGGGACTAGCGGGATCGGCGGGTACCAAGAGACCCAGTACTTC
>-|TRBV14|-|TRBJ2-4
CASSPTLAKNIQYF
TGTGCCAGCAGCCCGACACTAGCCAAAAACATTCAGTACTTC
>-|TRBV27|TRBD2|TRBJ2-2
CASSPRLAGRTGELFF
TGTGCCAGCAGTCCCAGACTAGCGGGAAGGACCGGGGAGCTGTTTTTT
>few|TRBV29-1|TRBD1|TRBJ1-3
CSVDGDSSGNTIYF
TGCAGCGTTGATGGGGACAGCTCTGGAAACACCATATATTTT
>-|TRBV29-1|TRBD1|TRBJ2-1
CSVEGTGAVMSYNEQFF
TGCAGCGTTGAGGGGACAGGGGCCGTAATGTCCTACAATGAGCAGTTCTTC
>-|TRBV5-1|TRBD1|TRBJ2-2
CASSSNPDRNGAGELFF
TGCGCCAGCAGCTCTAACCCGGACAGGAATGGGGCCGGGGAGCTGTTTTTT
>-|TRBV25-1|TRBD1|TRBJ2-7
CASRGDSYEQYF
TGTGCCAGCAGGGGGGACAGCTACGAGCAGTACTTC
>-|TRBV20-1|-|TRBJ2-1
CSPMAGNEQFF
TGCAGTCCCATGGCTGGCAATGAGCAGTTCTTC
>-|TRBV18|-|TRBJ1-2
CASSPGGTNYGYTF
TGTGCCAGCTCACCAGGGGGCACTAACTATGGCTACACCTTC
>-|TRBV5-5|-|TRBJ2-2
CASSFSRDTGELFF
TGTGCCAGCAGCTTTTCCCGGGACACCGGGGAGCTGTTTTTT
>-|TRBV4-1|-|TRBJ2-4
CASSQLKRGQVIAKNIQYF
TGCGCCAGCAGCCAACTCAAGCGGGGACAAGTAATAGCCAAAAACATTCAGTACTTC
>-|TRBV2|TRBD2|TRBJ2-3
CASSVASGNTDTQYF
TGTGCCAGCAGTGTGGCTAGCGGGAACACAGATACGCAGTATTTT
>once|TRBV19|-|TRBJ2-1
CASSGGAERWDNEQFF
TGTGCCAGTAGTGGTGGGGCGGAGCGTTGGGATAATGAGCAGTTCTTC
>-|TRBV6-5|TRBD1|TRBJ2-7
CASSFDLQGATYEQYF
TGTGCCAGCAGTTTCGACTTACAGGGGGCCACCTACGAGCAGTACTTC
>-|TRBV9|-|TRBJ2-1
CASSVGESWAGPRGNEQFF
TGTGCCAGCAGCGTAGGAGAATCGTGGGCGGGACCGAGGGGCAATGAGCAGTTCTTC
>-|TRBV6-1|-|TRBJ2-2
CASSEPQNARGRKGHTGELFF
TGTGCCAGCAGTGAACCCCAGAACGCTCGGGGGAGGAAGGGGCACACCGGGGAGCTGTTTTTT
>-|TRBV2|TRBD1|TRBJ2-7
CASSLRTGLAYEQYF
TGTGCCAGCAGTCTCAGGACAGGGTTAGCCTACGAGCAGTACTTC
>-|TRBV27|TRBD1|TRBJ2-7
CASSSRDRASHEQYF
TGTGCCAGCAGCTCCCGGGACAGGGCTTCGCACGAGCAGTACTTC
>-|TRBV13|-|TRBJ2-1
CASSLKVLASSSSYNEQFF
TGTGCCAGCAGCTTAAAAGTCCTAGCTTCCTCGAGCTCCTACAATGAGCAGTTCTTC